This is a list of T cell receptor beta chains from one sample in a study of blood T cell repertoires in COVID-19. Only in-frame clones appear in the TCRdb table, and some are missing; sequencing was by immunoSEQ multiplex PCR. The sample gives some 50,000 clones, around 84% of which show up once; about 1.4% is in the top ten. The source material was peripheral blood. The receptors originated from a middle-aged man with acute or convalescent COVID-19. The CDR3 runs from the conserved cysteine through the conserved F or W. The D gene is left open where the match is weak. Some rows mark clone size as missing; the rest say once, few, many or name a class of expanded clone.

D gene,clone size,J gene,V gene,CDR3 protein,CDR3 DNA
-,-,TRBJ1-4,TRBV5-1,CASSLGGSNEKLFF,TGCGCCAGCAGCTTAGGAGGGTCTAATGAAAAACTGTTTTTT
TRBD1,-,TRBJ2-5,TRBV6-8,CASRGGTGYPQETQYF,TGTGCCAGCAGAGGGGGGACAGGGTACCCCCAAGAGACCCAGTACTTC
-,few,TRBJ2-3,TRBV15,CATSGLQGASTDTQYF,TGTGCCACCAGCGGATTACAGGGAGCTAGCACAGATACGCAGTATTTT
-,-,TRBJ1-2,TRBV30,CAWSVLRQARHGYTF,TGTGCCTGGAGTGTACTTCGGCAGGCAAGACATGGCTACACCTTC
TRBD1,once,TRBJ1-5,TRBV6-5,CASSPGQGFYQPQHF,TGTGCCAGCAGTCCGGGACAGGGTTTTTATCAGCCCCAGCATTTT
-,-,TRBJ1-3,TRBV5-6,CASSLEDPGRASGNTIYF,TGTGCCAGCAGCTTGGAGGATCCGGGGAGGGCCTCTGGAAACACCATATATTTT
-,-,TRBJ2-1,TRBV28,CASSIPLGSRGQFF,TGTGCCAGCAGTATTCCCCTCGGATCCCGGGGGCAGTTCTTC
TRBD1,once,TRBJ1-1,TRBV10-3,CAIRGQGVLNTEAFF,TGTGCCATCAGGGGACAGGGAGTGCTGAACACTGAAGCTTTCTTT
TRBD2,-,TRBJ2-1,TRBV6-5,CASELGTSGNNEQFF,TGTGCCAGCGAGCTTGGGACTAGCGGAAACAATGAGCAGTTCTTC
TRBD1,-,TRBJ1-4,TRBV9,CASSVGPRDRGIEKLFF,TGTGCCAGCAGCGTAGGTCCTCGGGACAGGGGAATCGAAAAACTGTTTTTT
TRBD1,-,TRBJ1-4,TRBV27,CASSLRGLGEKLFF,TGTGCCAGCAGTTTAAGGGGGCTTGGTGAAAAACTGTTTTTT
-,-,TRBJ1-4,TRBV4-1,CASSQAVPEKLFF,TGCGCCAGCAGCCAAGCAGTTCCAGAAAAACTGTTTTTT
TRBD1,-,TRBJ2-7,TRBV2,CASPGKGADEQYF,TGTGCCAGCCCGGGGAAGGGGGCGGACGAGCAGTACTTC
TRBD2,-,TRBJ2-4,TRBV29-1,CSVLAGENIQYF,TGCAGCGTCCTAGCGGGGGAAAACATTCAGTACTTC